The 15 T cell receptor beta chains given below trace back to one sample, sequenced in a study of T-cell reconstitution after alpha-beta-depleted transplantation in children. Construction of the TCRbeta library involved unique molecular identifiers. TCRdb re-called the PCR reads with MiXCR, one entry per CDR3 protein. The sample has around 450,000 distinct CDR3 sequences, roughly a tenth seen once. Sample: PBMCs, taken before TCRalphabeta/CD19-depleted stem cell transplant. The receptor source for this set is a child between 2 and 9 years old with inherited bone marrow failure, due to receive a stem cell transplant.

Comment on this clonotype: A much larger clone sits a single nucleotide away, making a read error possible. Here the CDR3 reads CASSLPAGERSGDEQFF. Written as DNA, the CDR3 is TGTGCCAGCAGTTTACCCGCGGGAGAGCGTTCGGGAGATGAGCAGTTCTTC. The V gene is TRBV12-3 or TRBV12-4, the J gene TRBJ2-1; 7 bases line up with TRBD2. The CDR3 contains 17 residues. J lost 8 bases, V lost 2 bases, and 15 bases had no gene match.

This clonotype was counted between two and nine times. The chain combines TRBV5-6 with TRBJ2-7; no clear D gene. The CDR3 runs 14 residues. CDR1 is SGHDT, CDR2 YYEEEE, per germline. V was cut by 2 bases and J by 2 bases, with 11 bases left in between. CDR3 nucleotides: TGTGCCAGCAGCTTCGTGAGGCAGGCCTACGAGCAGTACTTC. Protein sequence: CASSFVRQAYEQYF.

The rearrangement joins TRBV5-1 to TRBJ1-1; no reliable D call. The V end was cut by 3 bases, the J end by 0 bases, with 12 bases between. The CDR3 spans 15 residues. Germline V gene lookup returns CDR1 SGHRS and CDR2 YFSETQ. CDR3 coding DNA: TGCGCCAGCAGCTCCTCTGCGCGGATGAACACTGAAGCTTTCTTT. Amino acids: CASSSSARMNTEAFF.

The sample holds many counts of this clonotype. The rearrangement uses TRBV12-3 or TRBV12-4 and TRBJ2-7; possibly TRBD2 for D (6 bases). CDR3 length equals 14 residues. V lost 3 bases to trimming and J lost 3 bases, with 12 bases between them. CDR3 residues: CASSFTGEYYEQYF. The DNA of the CDR3 is TGTGCCAGCAGTTTTACGGGGGAGTACTACGAGCAGTACTTC.

The chain is built from TRBV29-1 and TRBJ2-3, with D perhaps being TRBD1 or TRBD2 (5 bases each). Germline CDR1 reads SQVTM; CDR2 reads ANQGSEA. The CDR3 length is 14 residues. The V and J ends lost 6 bases and 1 base respectively, with 14 bases between them. CDR3 sequence reads: CSVAHRDRTDTQYF. Written as DNA, the CDR3 is TGCAGCGTCGCCCATCGGGACCGCACAGATACGCAGTATTTT.

This clonotype was seen a few times. The chain couples TRBV7-9 to TRBJ1-1, with D unclear. The V gene's germline CDR1 is SEHNR and CDR2 FQNEAQ (reference sequence). The CDR3 has 15 residues. Trimming pared 5 bases from V and 0 bases from J, leaving 13 bases between. The CDR3 loop is CASSPLGPVNTEAFF. In DNA form, the CDR3 reads TGTGCCAGCAGCCCCTTAGGGCCCGTGAACACTGAAGCTTTCTTT.

In this sample, this clonotype turned up many times. The V call is TRBV28, the J call TRBJ2-7; 12 bases fit TRBD2. The CDR3 is 15 residues long. Germline assignment: CDR1 MDHEN and CDR2 SYDVKM. V lost 4 bases and J lost 3; bases outside the gene matches: 4. The CDR3 DNA reads as TGTGCCAGCAGTTACGGGACTAGCGGGCACTACGAGCAGTACTTC. Translating it yields CASSYGTSGHYEQYF. Filled out from reference TRBV28 and TRBJ2-7, the complete variable domain reads DVKVTQSSRYLVKRTGEKVFLECVQDMDHENMFWYRQDPGLGLRLIYFSYDVKMKEKGDIPEGYSVSREKKERFSLILESASTNQTSMYLCASSYGTSGHYEQYFGPGTRLTVT.

The V gene is TRBV7-9, the J gene TRBJ2-3, with 12 bases that match TRBD1. The CDR3 length is 17 residues. Germline CDR1 SEHNR, CDR2 FQNEAQ (reference sequence). Unmatched junction bases numbered 7, after V lost 0 bases and J lost 6 bases. CDR3 nucleotide sequence: TGTGCCAGCAGCTTAGCCCTATGGGACAGGGGGCATGATACGCAGTATTTT. Its translation is CASSLALWDRGHDTQYF.

This clonotype was seen many times. This chain joins TRBV4-3 and TRBJ2-1; D not resolved. V was trimmed by 2 bases and J by 6 bases, leaving 5 bases between them. The CDR3 spans 12 residues. Germline V CDR1 and CDR2: LGHNA, YSLEER. CDR3 coding DNA: TGCGCCAGCAGCCAACCGGGCAATGAGCAGTTCTTC. Its protein is CASSQPGNEQFF.

This clonotype was picked up a small number of times. The V and J genes are TRBV12-3 or TRBV12-4 and TRBJ1-2; 7 nucleotides line up with TRBD1. This CDR3 is built from 16 residues. Trimming at V came to 5 bases and at J to 8 bases, leaving 17 bases not matched to a gene. The DNA for the CDR3 is TGTGCCAGCAGTCGATGGACAGGCCCACGGGGGGACGGCTACACCTTC. Protein sequence: CASSRWTGPRGDGYTF.

This clonotype has a count of ten or more. The gene calls are TRBV30 and TRBJ2-7; D is undetermined. The V end lost 0 bases, the J end lost 2 bases, and 11 bases lay between the germline ends. Germline-derived CDR1 and CDR2 are GTSNPN and SVGIG (reference sequence). The CDR3 has 14 residues. CDR3 loop: CAWSVPGHPYEQYF. CDR3 coding DNA: TGTGCCTGGAGTGTACCCGGCCACCCCTACGAGCAGTACTTC.

In this sample, this clonotype turned up many times. The chain couples TRBV7-6 to TRBJ2-7; possibly TRBD2 for D (5 bases). Per germline, CDR1 SGHVS and CDR2 FNYEAQ. The V and J ends lost 4 bases and 1 base respectively, with 11 bases between them. This CDR3 is built from 14 residues. The CDR3 nucleotides are TGTGCCAGCAGCTCTCTAGCCTCATCCTACGAGCAGTACTTC. It encodes CASSSLASSYEQYF.

This clonotype was picked up a small number of times. The gene calls are TRBV2 and TRBJ2-1; D is undetermined. This CDR3 is 13 amino acids long. V was trimmed by 4 bases and J by 8 bases, leaving 12 bases between them. CDR1 is SNHLY, CDR2 FYNNEI, per germline. The CDR3 sequence: CASSVRILDEQFF. For the CDR3, the DNA is TGTGCCAGCAGTGTAAGGATCCTCGATGAGCAGTTCTTC.

This clonotype was seen at least ten times. The V gene is TRBV28, the J gene TRBJ1-4; tentative D call: TRBD1 (5 bases). Trimming removed 7 bases from V and 7 bases from J, with 19 bases in between. The CDR3 covers 15 residues. Germline assignment: CDR1 MDHEN and CDR2 SYDVKM. The CDR3 DNA follows: TGTGCCAGCACCCACGTATGGCAGGGCGGTGAAAAACTGTTTTTT. Translation gives CASTHVWQGGEKLFF.

This rearrangement joins TRBV28 to TRBJ1-3; D perhaps matches TRBD1 (5 bases). V lost 3 bases to trimming and J lost 6 bases, with 6 bases between them. The CDR3 consists of 12 residues. In germline, CDR1 is MDHEN, CDR2 SYDVKM. The CDR3 nucleotides read TGTGCCAGCAGTTTGACAGAAAACACCATATATTTT. This translates into CASSLTENTIYF.